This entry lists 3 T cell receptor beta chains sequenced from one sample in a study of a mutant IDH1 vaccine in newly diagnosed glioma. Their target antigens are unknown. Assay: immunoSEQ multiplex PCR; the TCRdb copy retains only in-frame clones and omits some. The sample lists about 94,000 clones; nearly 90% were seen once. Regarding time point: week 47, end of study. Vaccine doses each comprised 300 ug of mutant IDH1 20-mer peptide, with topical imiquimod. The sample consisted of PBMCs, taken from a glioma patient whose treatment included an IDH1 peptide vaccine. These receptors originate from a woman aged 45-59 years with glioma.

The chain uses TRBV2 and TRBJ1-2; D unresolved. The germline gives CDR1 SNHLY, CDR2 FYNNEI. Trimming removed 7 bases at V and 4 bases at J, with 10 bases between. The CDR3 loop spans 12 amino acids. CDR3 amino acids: CASMGSIYGYTF. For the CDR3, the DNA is TGTGCCAGCATGGGCAGTATCTATGGCTACACCTTC.

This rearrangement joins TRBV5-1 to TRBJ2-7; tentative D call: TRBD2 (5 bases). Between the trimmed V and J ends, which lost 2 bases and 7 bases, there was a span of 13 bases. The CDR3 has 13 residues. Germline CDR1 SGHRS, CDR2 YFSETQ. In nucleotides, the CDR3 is TGCGCCAGCAGCTTTCTCGGCGGCGGGGAGCAGTACTTC. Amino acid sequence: CASSFLGGGEQYF.

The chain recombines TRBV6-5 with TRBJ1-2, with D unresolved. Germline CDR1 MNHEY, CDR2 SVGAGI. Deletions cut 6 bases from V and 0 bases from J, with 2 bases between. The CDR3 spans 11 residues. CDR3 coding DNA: TGTGCCAGCAGCTCTAACTATGGCTACACCTTC. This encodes CASSSNYGYTF.